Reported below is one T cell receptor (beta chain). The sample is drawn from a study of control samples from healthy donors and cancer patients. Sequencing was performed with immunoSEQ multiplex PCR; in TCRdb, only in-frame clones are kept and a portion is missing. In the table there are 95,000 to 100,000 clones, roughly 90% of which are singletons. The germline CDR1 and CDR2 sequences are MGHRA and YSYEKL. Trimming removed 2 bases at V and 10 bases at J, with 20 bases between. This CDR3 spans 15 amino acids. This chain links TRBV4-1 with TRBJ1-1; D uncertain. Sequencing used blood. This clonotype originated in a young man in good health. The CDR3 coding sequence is TGCGCCAGCAGCCAACGGGCCGAGGGAAGTATAGCAGCTTTCTTT. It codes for CASSQRAEGSIAAFF.